Listed below are T cell receptor beta chains from one sample, sequenced in a study of beta chain features in type 1 diabetes. Assay used: immunoSEQ multiplex PCR; TCRdb lists only in-frame clones, some missing. The sample comprises 200,000 to 300,000 clones, around 21% of which are singletons, and about 0.027% rests with the top ten. Sequencing was carried out using naive CD4+ T cells from blood. The receptor source for this set is a woman between 40 and 55 years old with type 1 diabetes. The CDR3 runs from the conserved cysteine through the conserved F or W. Clone size, where shown, is once, few, many, or a class for clones that have expanded.

abundance	len	v_gene	j_gene	CDR3aa
-	13	TRBV7-3	TRBJ2-1	CASSVTGDHEQFF
-	14	TRBV13	TRBJ1-5	CASSRGSSNQPQHF
-	10	TRBV20-1	TRBJ1-2	CSALGEGYTF
-	11	TRBV29-1	TRBJ2-7	CSVTGNYEQYF
few	14	TRBV5-1	TRBJ2-1	CASSLRLVDAEQFF
-	11	TRBV7-4	TRBJ1-5	CASSPVGGYRF
-	12	TRBV30	TRBJ1-2	CAWSREGYGYTF
few	16	TRBV5-1	TRBJ1-1	CASSLAPGEGNTEAFF
-	14	TRBV19	TRBJ2-5	CASKPAGAGETQYF
-	14	TRBV11-3	TRBJ2-2	CASSSGSVTGELFF
-	14	TRBV29-1	TRBJ2-1	CSADRTGRRGGQFF
-	18	TRBV28	TRBJ2-3	CASSFPRLRHTITDTQYF
few	17	TRBV9	TRBJ2-3	CASNRLTGTSGTDTQYF
-	13	TRBV18	TRBJ2-7	CASSPSEHGEQYF
-	14	TRBV7-2	TRBJ2-7	CASSLGGQGDEQYF
few	12	TRBV27	TRBJ2-3	CASGLIGDTQYF
-	13	TRBV5-4	TRBJ2-5	CASSPPSEETQYF
-	15	TRBV5-1	TRBJ2-1	CASSLETNYLLEQFF
few	15	TRBV5-4	TRBJ1-6	CASSLTPGENSPLHF
-	14	TRBV5-1	TRBJ2-3	CASDTGSSTDTQYF
once	13	TRBV5-1	TRBJ1-1	CATRDQQETEAFF
-	14	TRBV7-3	TRBJ2-2	CASSFSGNTGELFF
-	17	TRBV29-1	TRBJ2-5	CSVAGGGWPSYQETQYF
-	14	TRBV9	TRBJ2-5	CASSPSGRPETQYF
few	14	TRBV28	TRBJ2-7	CASRPGQAAYEQYF
-	14	TRBV7-2	TRBJ2-7	CASSLVSGVYEQYF
few	13	TRBV5-4	TRBJ1-1	CASSFPGWTEAFF
once	15	TRBV27	TRBJ1-1	CASSLIWAPNTEAFF
few	15	TRBV9	TRBJ1-2	CASSPGTRGGYGYTF
once	16	TRBV19	TRBJ2-2	CASSLLPQGNTGELFF
-	16	TRBV9	TRBJ2-5	CASSVGARGGIETQYF
few	16	TRBV7-2	TRBJ1-5	CASSPWGRGVPQPQHF
-	14	TRBV30	TRBJ1-1	CAWRRTGANTEAFF
few	16	TRBV4-3	TRBJ2-6	CASSQDISAGANVLTF
-	14	TRBV7-9	TRBJ2-7	CASSPTGGLGEQYF
few	13	TRBV5-4	TRBJ2-2	CASSLASTGELFF
few	15	TRBV30	TRBJ1-2	CAWSVQGYIRNGYTF
few	16	TRBV14	TRBJ2-3	CASSQGPSRGTDTQYF
few	13	TRBV9	TRBJ2-6	CASKRAGANVLTF
-	15	TRBV5-1	TRBJ2-7	CASRLLIQGTYEQYF
few	15	TRBV28	TRBJ2-1	CASSPLGTVNNEQFF
few	13	TRBV7-3	TRBJ1-2	CASSSATGYGYTF
few	16	TRBV5-1	TRBJ2-2	CASRAPRGSNTGELFF
few	13	TRBV6-5	TRBJ2-7	CASKRDRGNEQYF
-	13	TRBV27	TRBJ1-2	CASSSQGNYGYTF
-	13	TRBV2	TRBJ2-5	CASTRAGEETQYF
-	15	TRBV9	TRBJ1-5	CASSAGTASFQPQHF
-	15	TRBV28	TRBJ1-5	CASSSRDRGHQPQHF
-	16	TRBV4-2	TRBJ1-1	CASSQDVGQGAAEAFF
few	14	TRBV5-1	TRBJ2-7	CASSWTASQDEQYF